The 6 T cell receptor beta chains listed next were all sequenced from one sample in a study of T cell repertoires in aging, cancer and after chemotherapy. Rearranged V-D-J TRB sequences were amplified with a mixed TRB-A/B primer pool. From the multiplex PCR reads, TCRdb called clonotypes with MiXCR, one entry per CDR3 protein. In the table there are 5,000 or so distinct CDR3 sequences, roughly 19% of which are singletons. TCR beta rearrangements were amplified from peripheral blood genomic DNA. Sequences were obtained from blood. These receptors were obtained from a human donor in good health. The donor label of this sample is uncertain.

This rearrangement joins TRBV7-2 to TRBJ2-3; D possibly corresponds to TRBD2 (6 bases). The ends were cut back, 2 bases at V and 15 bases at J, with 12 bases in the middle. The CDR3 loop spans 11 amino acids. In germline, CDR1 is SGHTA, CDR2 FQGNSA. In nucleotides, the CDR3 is TGTGCCAGCAGCTTAACTAGCAGTCGATATTTT. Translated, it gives CASSLTSSRYF.

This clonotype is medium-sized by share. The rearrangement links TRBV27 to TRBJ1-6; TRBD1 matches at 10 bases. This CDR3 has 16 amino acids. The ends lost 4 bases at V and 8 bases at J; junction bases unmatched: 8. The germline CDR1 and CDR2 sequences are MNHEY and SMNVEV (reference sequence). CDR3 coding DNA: TGTGCCAGCAGTTCATCGACAGGGGGCGGATATTCACCCCTCCACTTT. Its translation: CASSSSTGGGYSPLHF.

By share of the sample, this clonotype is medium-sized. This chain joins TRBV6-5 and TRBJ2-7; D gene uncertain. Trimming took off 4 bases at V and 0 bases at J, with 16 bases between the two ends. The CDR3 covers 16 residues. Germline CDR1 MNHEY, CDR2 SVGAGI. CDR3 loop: CASSFILLIGSYEQYF. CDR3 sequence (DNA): TGTGCCAGCAGTTTCATCCTTCTAATCGGCTCCTACGAGCAGTACTTC.

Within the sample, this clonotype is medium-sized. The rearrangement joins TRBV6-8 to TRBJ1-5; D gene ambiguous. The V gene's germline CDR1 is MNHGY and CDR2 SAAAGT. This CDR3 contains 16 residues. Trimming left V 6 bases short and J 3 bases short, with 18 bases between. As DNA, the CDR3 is TGTGCCAGCAGGGCCAACCTAGGGCCTCCCAATCAGCCCCAGCATTTT. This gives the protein CASRANLGPPNQPQHF.

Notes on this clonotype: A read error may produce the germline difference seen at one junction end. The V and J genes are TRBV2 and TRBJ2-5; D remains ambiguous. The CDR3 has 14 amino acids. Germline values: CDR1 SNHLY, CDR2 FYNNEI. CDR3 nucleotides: TGTGCCAGTAGTGAATCCGGGCTGGGAGAGACCCAGTACTTC. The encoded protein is CASSESGLGETQYF.

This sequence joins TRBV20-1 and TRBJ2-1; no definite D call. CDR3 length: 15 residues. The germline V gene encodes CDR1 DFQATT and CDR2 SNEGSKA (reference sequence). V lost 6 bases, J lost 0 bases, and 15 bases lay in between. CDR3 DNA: TGCAGTGCCCCCATGCGACGGAGCTCCTACAATGAGCAGTTCTTC. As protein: CSAPMRRSSYNEQFF.